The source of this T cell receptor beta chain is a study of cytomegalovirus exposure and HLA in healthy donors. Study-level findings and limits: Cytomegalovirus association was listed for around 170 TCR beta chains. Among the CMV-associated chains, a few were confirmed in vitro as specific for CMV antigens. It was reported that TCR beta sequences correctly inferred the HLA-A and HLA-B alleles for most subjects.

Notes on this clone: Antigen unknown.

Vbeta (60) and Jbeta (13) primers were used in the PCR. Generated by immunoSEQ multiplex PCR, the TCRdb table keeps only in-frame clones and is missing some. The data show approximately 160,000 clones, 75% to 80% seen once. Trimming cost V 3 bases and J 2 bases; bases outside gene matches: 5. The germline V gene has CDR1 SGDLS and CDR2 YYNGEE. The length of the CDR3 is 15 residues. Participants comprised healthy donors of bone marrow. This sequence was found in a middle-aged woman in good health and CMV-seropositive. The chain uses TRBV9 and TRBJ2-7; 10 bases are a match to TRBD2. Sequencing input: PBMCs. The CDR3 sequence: CASSAAGGPPYEQYF. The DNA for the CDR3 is TGTGCCAGCAGCGCAGCGGGGGGGCCTCCCTACGAGCAGTACTTC.